This T cell receptor beta chain was sequenced in a study of T cell responses to AZD1222 COVID-19 vaccine. Study conclusions and caveats: Once two AZD1222 doses were given, Spike-specific TCR breadth and depth went up. Clonal diversity was possibly underestimated, and the donors were mostly white British, with more females.

The CDR3 runs to 14 residues. CDR1 is SGHRS and CDR2 is YFSETQ in the germline V gene. V lost 2 bases and J 6 bases, leaving 15 bases between the germline ends. As to this clone: Antigen unknown.

Clones were read by immunoSEQ multiplex PCR, and TCRdb kept only the in-frame ones, dropping some. The data show about 180,000 clones, with about nine tenths seen just once and around 2% held by the top ten. This receptor was taken from an adult who received the AZD1222 COVID-19 vaccine. The input for sequencing was peripheral blood, taken 28 days after the second AZD1222 dose. The chain carries TRBV5-1 and TRBJ2-7; D is uncertain. Here the CDR3 DNA reads TGCGCCAGCAGCTTACCGGCTGCCCCCTCCGAGCAGTACTTC. This translates into CASSLPAAPSEQYF.